Each of the 32 T cell receptor beta chains below was sequenced from the same sample in a study of human T cells and chemical hapten exposure. TCRdb itself ran the 5' RACE reads through MiXCR, one entry per CDR3 protein. The repertoire holds 110,000 or so distinct CDR3 sequences, with approximately 20% as singletons. Total RNA was isolated from whole blood that had not been fractionated. These receptors came from a human donor in good health.

There are a few counts of this clonotype. The CDR3 nucleotides are TGTGCCAGCAGCTCCACCGGGACAGAACATGGCTACACCTTC. Its protein product is CASSSTGTEHGYTF. The chain uses TRBV7-9 and TRBJ1-2; 7 bases fit TRBD1. There are 14 residues in the CDR3. Trimming took 4 bases from V and 6 from J; bases not matched to a gene: 8. Germline assignment: CDR1 SEHNR and CDR2 FQNEAQ (reference sequence).

The rearrangement joins TRBV5-4 to TRBJ1-1; D is uncertain. The germline gives CDR1 SGHNT, CDR2 YYREEE (reference sequence). The V end was cut by 4 bases, the J end by 1 base, with 11 bases between. The CDR3 contains 14 residues. CDR3 sequence: CASSTLRRNTEAFF. The CDR3 region has the DNA TGTGCCAGCAGCACCCTGCGACGGAACACTGAAGCTTTCTTT.

This chain links TRBV14 with TRBJ2-2; D remains unclear. V was cut by 0 bases and J by 6 bases, with 8 bases left in between. Germline V gene lookup returns CDR1 SGHDN and CDR2 FVKESK. The CDR3 spans 14 residues. CDR3 residues: CASSQDLRAGELFF. The CDR3 region has the DNA TGTGCCAGCAGCCAAGATCTGAGAGCCGGGGAGCTGTTTTTT.

The V call is TRBV12-3 or TRBV12-4, the J call TRBJ1-5, with no clear D. CDR3 length: 13 amino acids. Trimming stripped 4 bases from V and 7 bases from J, with 11 bases between. The CDR3 DNA sequence: TGTGCCAGCAGTTCCACCGGGAGCCAGCCCCAGCATTTT. Protein sequence: CASSSTGSQPQHF.

The table lists this clonotype with a few counts. V usage is TRBV5-4 and J usage is TRBJ1-1; tentative D call: TRBD1 (6 bases). V was trimmed by 0 bases and J by 1 base, leaving 10 bases between them. The V gene's germline CDR1 is SGHNT and CDR2 YYREEE (reference sequence). The CDR3 loop spans 15 amino acids. The CDR3: CASSLALTGNTEAFF. In nucleotides, the CDR3 is TGTGCCAGCAGCTTGGCCCTGACAGGGAACACTGAAGCTTTCTTT.

The chain is built from TRBV27 and TRBJ1-1; D remains ambiguous. The V gene lost 2 bases and the J gene lost 3 bases, with 7 bases spanning the gap. The germline V gene encodes CDR1 MNHEY and CDR2 SMNVEV (reference sequence). The CDR3 is 13 amino acids. CDR3: CASSLKGYTEAFF. The CDR3 nucleotides are TGTGCCAGCAGTTTAAAAGGGTACACTGAAGCTTTCTTT.

The chain carries TRBV7-8 and TRBJ2-3; D might be TRBD1 (5 bases). The germline V gene has CDR1 SGHVS and CDR2 FQNEAQ. This CDR3 contains 17 residues. V was shortened by 4 bases and J by 0 bases, with 17 bases between the two germline ends. The CDR3 loop reads CASSSQLTALSTDTQYF. In DNA, the CDR3 is TGTGCCAGCAGCTCACAACTGACAGCCCTAAGCACAGATACGCAGTATTTT.

The V gene is TRBV28, the J gene TRBJ1-2; D remains unclear. The CDR3 consists of 13 residues. The germline CDR1 and CDR2 sequences are MDHEN and SYDVKM. Trimming left V 7 bases short and J 4 bases short, with 13 bases between. CDR3 residues: CASTPGRAYGYTF. Written as DNA, the CDR3 is TGTGCCAGCACACCCGGGAGAGCCTATGGCTACACCTTC.

This clonotype has a handful of counts. The chain has TRBV14 and TRBJ2-2; D not resolved. The CDR3 loop spans 16 amino acids. Germline V gives CDR1 SGHDN, CDR2 FVKESK. V was shortened by 4 bases and J by 2 bases, with 14 bases between the two germline ends. The CDR3 here is CASSPQGAVNTGELFF. The CDR3 nucleotides read TGTGCCAGCAGCCCCCAAGGAGCCGTCAACACCGGGGAGCTGTTTTTT.

This clonotype was detected only a few times. The CDR3 DNA sequence: TGTGCCAGCAGCTCACAGGGCAGGTTCACTGAAGCTTTCTTT. This codes for CASSSQGRFTEAFF. V gene TRBV7-9 combines with J gene TRBJ1-1; the D gene is possibly TRBD1 (6 bases). The length of the CDR3 is 14 residues. The germline V and J ends were trimmed by 4 bases and 4 bases, with 13 bases remaining between them. Germline CDR1 reads SEHNR; CDR2 reads FQNEAQ (reference sequence).

This chain connects TRBV5-1 to TRBJ1-4, with a tentative D call TRBD1 (6 bases). The CDR3 is made up of 15 amino acids. V dropped 4 bases and J dropped 5 bases, with 15 bases sitting between them. Looked up from germline, CDR1 is SGHRS and CDR2 is YFSETQ. This chain's CDR3 is CASSIPRGTNEKLFF. CDR3 bases: TGCGCCAGCAGCATCCCCAGGGGAACCAATGAAAAACTGTTTTTT.

The rearrangement links TRBV7-3 to TRBJ1-2, with D possibly TRBD1 on 6 matching bases. The germline gives CDR1 SGHTA, CDR2 FQGTGA. Trimming took off 4 bases at V and 4 bases at J, with 19 bases between the two ends. The CDR3 is 16 residues long. This chain's CDR3 is CASSSYIRTESYGYTF. For the CDR3, the DNA is TGTGCCAGCAGCTCCTACATCCGGACAGAATCCTATGGCTACACCTTC.

The chain uses TRBV5-4 and TRBJ1-1; D unresolved. The CDR3 is 15 residues long. From germline, CDR1 is SGHNT and CDR2 YYREEE (reference sequence). V was pared by 0 bases and J by 1 base, with 10 bases between. The DNA for the CDR3 is TGTGCCAGCAGCTTGGCGGGCAGTCAGAACACTGAAGCTTTCTTT. It specifies CASSLAGSQNTEAFF. Supplemented by reference TRBV5-4 and TRBJ1-1, the full variable domain reads ETGVTQSPTHLIKTRGQQVTLRCSSQSGHNTVSWYQQALGQGPQFIFQYYREEENGRGNFPPRFSGLQFPNYSSELNVNALELDDSALYLCASSLAGSQNTEAFFGQGTRLTVV.

A few counts support this clonotype. The rearrangement links TRBV4-1 to TRBJ1-1; unclear D gene. The V gene's germline CDR1 is MGHRA and CDR2 YSYEKL. CDR3 length: 16 residues. V lost 3 bases, J lost 4 bases, and 18 bases lay in between. The CDR3 DNA reads TGCGCCAGCAGCCATCGAGGGTCGACCCGGGGCACTGAAGCTTTCTTT. Its protein product is CASSHRGSTRGTEAFF.

The rearrangement links TRBV29-1 to TRBJ1-1; a weak D match, TRBD1 (6 bases). The CDR3 contains 13 residues. Germline V gives CDR1 SQVTM, CDR2 ANQGSEA. V was cut by 6 bases and J by 4 bases, with 15 bases left in between. The CDR3 loop is CSVIQGDGTEAFF. CDR3 DNA sequence: TGCAGCGTGATACAGGGTGATGGCACTGAAGCTTTCTTT.

There are a few counts of this clonotype. The genes are TRBV7-6 and TRBJ1-5; unclear D gene. Trimming took 5 bases from V and 0 from J, leaving 11 bases between them. The germline V gene has CDR1 SGHVS and CDR2 FNYEAQ. This CDR3 has 15 residues. The CDR3 region is CASSLTSNSNQPQHF. The CDR3 nucleotides are TGTGCCAGCAGCCTAACGTCGAATAGCAATCAGCCCCAGCATTTT.

This clonotype was recorded a few times. This chain uses TRBV19 with TRBJ2-1; 9 nucleotides match TRBD2. With V trimmed by 6 bases and J by 10 bases, 10 bases remained unmatched. Germline V gene lookup returns CDR1 LNHDA and CDR2 SQIVND (reference sequence). The CDR3 loop spans 14 amino acids. The CDR3 protein is CASRVAGASGEQFF. In DNA, the CDR3 is TGTGCCAGTAGGGTAGCGGGAGCTTCAGGAGAGCAGTTCTTC.

The genes are TRBV28 and TRBJ2-1, with D perhaps TRBD1 or TRBD2 (5 bases each). This CDR3 is built from 15 residues. CDR1 and CDR2 (germline): MDHEN, SYDVKM. V was clipped by 6 bases and J by 4 bases, with 16 bases between them. The CDR3 loop is CASSQIRDRYNEQFF. The CDR3 DNA follows: TGTGCCAGCAGCCAGATCCGGGACCGGTACAATGAGCAGTTCTTC.

This clonotype was found many times. The rearrangement joins TRBV5-8 to TRBJ1-4, with unresolved D. There are 13 residues in the CDR3. CDR1 SGHTS and CDR2 YDEGEE come from the germline V gene. The germline V and J ends were trimmed by 2 bases and 4 bases, with 6 bases remaining between them. The CDR3 sequence is CASSLQLNEKLFF. The CDR3 DNA sequence: TGTGCCAGCAGCTTACAGCTTAATGAAAAACTGTTTTTT.

This clonotype was recorded a few times. The chain joins TRBV27 to TRBJ2-7, with D perhaps matching TRBD1 (6 bases). Germline V gene sequence: CDR1 MNHEY, CDR2 SMNVEV (reference sequence). V shed 2 bases and J shed 0 bases, with 14 bases lying between them. The CDR3 has 16 residues. The CDR3: CASSLRARGTSYEQYF. CDR3 DNA: TGTGCCAGCAGTTTAAGGGCCAGGGGTACCTCCTACGAGCAGTACTTC.

This clonotype turned up a few times. V and J are TRBV12-3 or TRBV12-4 and TRBJ2-5; 8 bases fit TRBD1. Losses at the gene ends were 4 bases for V and 3 bases for J; bases not matched to a gene: 19. The CDR3 sequence is 19 residues long. The CDR3 reads CASSSLGALPRGQEETQYF. CDR3 nucleotide sequence: TGTGCCAGCAGTTCCCTGGGGGCCCTCCCGCGGGGACAGGAAGAGACCCAGTACTTC.

The chain is built from TRBV5-1 and TRBJ2-3; D gene unclear. The CDR3 extends over 12 amino acids. Trimming took off 3 bases at V and 5 bases at J, with 7 bases between the two ends. Germline loops: CDR1 SGHRS, CDR2 YFSETQ. This CDR3 is CASSWKGDTQYF. CDR3 sequence (DNA): TGCGCCAGCAGCTGGAAGGGAGATACGCAGTATTTT. Variable domain in full (rest from reference TRBV5-1 and TRBJ2-3): KAGVTQTPRYLIKTRGQQVTLSCSPISGHRSVSWYQQTPGQGLQFLFEYFSETQRNKGNFPGRFSGRQFSNSRSEMNVSTLELGDSALYLCASSWKGDTQYFGPGTRLTVL.

The V call is TRBV9, the J call TRBJ1-5; D perhaps matches TRBD1 (6 bases). The CDR3 runs to 14 residues. Germline CDR1 is SGDLS and CDR2 is YYNGEE. Trimming stripped 3 bases from V and 4 bases from J, with 11 bases between. The CDR3 is CASSATGHNQPQHF. CDR3 nucleotides: TGTGCCAGCAGCGCGACAGGACATAATCAGCCCCAGCATTTT.

In its sample, this clonotype was seen a few times. The chain combines TRBV29-1 with TRBJ1-5; 7 bases are a match to TRBD1. V trimming: 6 bases; J trimming: 9 bases; junction bases outside the gene matches: 14. The CDR3 loop spans 14 amino acids. CDR1 and CDR2 from the germline V gene are SQVTM and ANQGSEA. CDR3 nucleotides: TGCAGCGTGGTCTCCGGGACAGTGAGGGGGCCCCAGCATTTT. It yields the protein CSVVSGTVRGPQHF.

This chain joins TRBV9 and TRBJ2-1, with TRBD2 matching 10 bases. CDR3 length equals 18 residues. The trim removed 1 base at V and 3 bases at J, leaving 10 bases unmatched. The V gene's germline CDR1 is SGDLS and CDR2 YYNGEE. The CDR3 DNA sequence: TGTGCCAGCAGCGTATCGATCTCTAGCGGGAGCTACTACAATGAGCAGTTCTTC. It is translated as CASSVSISSGSYYNEQFF.

The chain combines TRBV24-1 with TRBJ2-7; D tentatively reads TRBD1 or TRBD2 (5 bases each). With 8 bases removed from V and 1 base from J, the gap between germline ends came to 11 bases. CDR3 length equals 13 residues. CDR1 is KGHDR and CDR2 is SFDVKD in the germline V gene. The CDR3 here is CATKAAGSYEQYF. The CDR3 coding sequence is TGTGCCACCAAAGCGGCAGGGTCCTACGAGCAGTACTTC.

Only a few counts were recorded for this clonotype. The CDR3 loop reads CASSEALRTDGYTF. The CDR3 coding sequence is TGTGCCAGCAGTGAAGCGCTTAGGACAGATGGCTACACCTTC. The rearrangement links TRBV2 to TRBJ1-2; possible D gene TRBD1, 6 bases. The CDR3 contains 14 residues. The ends were cut back, 0 bases at V and 6 bases at J, with 11 bases in the middle. Germline V gene lookup returns CDR1 SNHLY and CDR2 FYNNEI.

In DNA form, the CDR3 reads TGTGCCAGCTCCTTAAGACGGGGAGCGGGAGCTGACACAGATACGCAGTATTTT. The encoded protein is CASSLRRGAGADTDTQYF. V gene TRBV18 combines with J gene TRBJ2-3; 8 bases agree with TRBD2. The V and J ends lost 6 bases and 2 bases, in that order; junction bases with no gene match: 16. The CDR3 covers 18 residues. Germline V gives CDR1 KGHSH, CDR2 LQKENI. Using reference TRBV18 and TRBJ2-3 for the parts outside the CDR3, the full variable domain is NAGVMQNPRHLVRRRGQEARLRCSPMKGHSHVYWYRQLPEEGLKFMVYLQKENIIDESGMPKERFSAEFPKEGPSILRIQQVVRGDSAAYFCASSLRRGAGADTDTQYFGPGTRLTVL.

V gene TRBV10-3 combines with J gene TRBJ2-1; 9 bases are shared with TRBD2. The CDR3 contains 14 residues. Germline V CDR1 and CDR2: ENHRY, SYGVKD. The CDR3 DNA is TGTGTCGCTGGCGGGAGGGACTCCTACAATGAGCAGTTCTTC. Translated: CVAGGRDSYNEQFF.

This chain links TRBV6-2 or TRBV6-3 with TRBJ2-3; TRBD2 agrees at 11 bases. The CDR3 runs 16 residues. J gave up 7 bases and V 4 bases, and 10 bases lay outside the gene matches. Germline CDR1 is MNHEY and CDR2 is SVGEGT. The CDR3 loop reads CASSFSGRADEHTQYF. CDR3 in DNA: TGTGCCAGCAGTTTTAGCGGGAGGGCCGACGAGCATACGCAGTATTTT.

The genes are TRBV20-1 and TRBJ1-1, with TRBD1 as a possible D gene (5 bases). V was cut by 3 bases and J by 3 bases, with 11 bases left in between. This CDR3 comprises 13 residues. Per the germline V gene, CDR1 is DFQATT and CDR2 is SNEGSKA (reference sequence). CDR3 residues: CSARGVPYTEAFF. The CDR3 DNA sequence: TGCAGTGCTAGGGGGGTACCCTACACTGAAGCTTTCTTT.

J is TRBJ1-1 and V is TRBV7-8; 7 nucleotides match TRBD1. There are 15 residues in the CDR3. The germline V gene encodes CDR1 SGHVS and CDR2 FQNEAQ. Germline trimming cut 5 bases from V and 7 bases from J; bases unmatched to any gene: 13. The CDR3 spells CASSKDRPRRGEAFF. The CDR3 DNA sequence: TGTGCCAGCAGCAAGGACAGGCCCCGGAGGGGTGAAGCTTTCTTT.